This record concerns one TCR beta chain sequence. The CDR3 is 13 residues long. V shed 3 bases, J shed 6 bases, and the junction held 1 base outside the gene matches. Germline loops: CDR1 SGHTA, CDR2 FQGNSA. Original processing notes: Amplification from reference gene primers served as the basis for estimated nucleated cell counts. TCRdb's table, derived via immunoSEQ multiplex PCR, lists solely in-frame clones and lacks some. The DNA gave D and trimming, while V, J and clone size come from that table. The table shows around 300,000 clones, with 87% occurring only once. These data belong to a study of blood T cell repertoires in COVID-19. Study-level information: Samples taken during acute and convalescent COVID-19 were collected in the United States, Italy and Spain. Sources were T cells, B-cell-depleted T cells, or PBMCs; the material itself was cDNA or gDNA.

The rearrangement joins TRBV7-2 to TRBJ2-1, with 8 bases lining up with TRBD1. This TCR came from a man between 18 and 29 years old with active or convalescent COVID-19. The sample was peripheral blood. CDR3 nucleotide sequence: TGTGCCAGCAGCTTTGACAGGGGCAATGAGCAGTTCTTC. It encodes CASSFDRGNEQFF.